This T cell receptor (beta chain) was observed in a study of human T cells and chemical hapten exposure. This CDR3 is built from 15 residues. CDR1 is MNHNY, CDR2 SVGAGI, per germline (reference sequence). V trimming: 4 bases; J trimming: 14 bases; junction bases outside the gene matches: 16. Described time point: patch test 1, 2 weeks after DPC sensitization. Noted treatment: therapeutic diphenylcyclopropenone sensitization with weekly scalp DPC. Using its own MiXCR run on the RACE reads, TCRdb lists one record per CDR3 protein. Seen here are a few hundred thousand distinct CDR3 sequences, approximately 5.1% observed once, and the top ten hold approximately 2.1%. This clonotype occurred many times.

The rearrangement joins TRBV6-6 to TRBJ2-3; 9 bases match TRBD1. This receptor was taken from a woman aged 45-60 years with alopecia areata. Some clones in this sample may be carry-over from other donors' samples. Source: whole blood, taken in connection with sensitization to the hapten diphenylcyclopropenone (DPC). The CDR3: CASSSPDRGRNSGYF. The CDR3 DNA sequence: TGTGCCAGCAGTTCCCCGGACAGGGGAAGAAACTCGGGGTATTTT.